The 11 T cell receptor beta chains below come from one sample, sequenced in a study of identifying expanded T cells in peripheral blood. Using immunoSEQ multiplex PCR, the repertoire was profiled, and TCRdb retains in-frame clones only, with some absent. The sample comprises around 95,000 clones, over 80% of which are singletons, and 4.5% to 6.5% rests with the top ten. The sequencing sample was made of blood. Every receptor here comes from a person aged 18-70 years in good health.

The gene calls are TRBV6-5 and TRBJ2-7, with 8 positions matching TRBD2. V trimming: 0 bases; J trimming: 2 bases; junction bases outside the gene matches: 6. Germline CDR1 MNHEY, CDR2 SVGAGI. CDR3 length: 16 amino acids. As DNA, the CDR3 is TGTGCCAGCAGTTACTCCGGTACAGCGGGAGCCTACGAGCAGTACTTC. Translated: CASSYSGTAGAYEQYF.

The chain joins TRBV27 to TRBJ2-2, with 10 bases aligning to TRBD1. Germline CDR1 is MNHEY and CDR2 is SMNVEV (reference sequence). The junction had 16 bases not matched to a gene; V was cut back by 5 bases and J by 1 base. The CDR3 runs 20 residues. The CDR3 DNA is TGTGCCAGCAGTATACTAAGACAGGGGGCGCTTAAAAGGAACACCGGGGAGCTGTTTTTT. It codes for CASSILRQGALKRNTGELFF.

V usage is TRBV6-1 and J usage is TRBJ1-3; D is undetermined. V was cut by 2 bases and J by 6 bases, with 14 bases left in between. Per the germline V gene, CDR1 is MNHNS and CDR2 is SASEGT. The CDR3 spans 15 residues. The CDR3 here is CASSESRWQKNTIYF. In DNA, the CDR3 is TGTGCCAGCAGTGAATCCCGGTGGCAAAAAAACACCATATATTTT.

The chain has TRBV2 and TRBJ2-1; 7 nucleotides agree with TRBD2. The germline V gene encodes CDR1 SNHLY and CDR2 FYNNEI. Unmatched junction bases numbered 2, after V lost 4 bases and J lost 2 bases. The CDR3 runs to 14 residues. The CDR3 is CASSVTSAYNEQFF. In nucleotides, the CDR3 is TGTGCCAGCAGTGTCACTAGCGCCTACAATGAGCAGTTCTTC.

In its sample, this clone was seen a few times. The chain couples TRBV5-1 to TRBJ1-2; 7 positions agree with TRBD1. CDR3 length: 14 residues. Unmatched junction bases numbered 7, after V lost 6 bases and J lost 2 bases. In germline, CDR1 is SGHRS, CDR2 YFSETQ. The DNA of the CDR3 is TGCGCCAGCAAAGACAGGGAGGGCAACTATGGCTACACCTTC. Its translation: CASKDREGNYGYTF.

This clone came up once. The rearrangement joins TRBV27 to TRBJ1-1; D is ambiguous. The germline V gene encodes CDR1 MNHEY and CDR2 SMNVEV (reference sequence). The CDR3 runs 12 residues. Between the trimmed V and J ends, which lost 3 bases and 4 bases, there was a span of 6 bases. The CDR3 spells CASSLTGTEAFF. The DNA for the CDR3 is TGTGCCAGCAGTTTGACGGGCACTGAAGCTTTCTTT.

The chain has TRBV14 and TRBJ2-5; D is perhaps TRBD1 (6 bases). CDR3 length equals 15 residues. In germline, CDR1 is SGHDN, CDR2 FVKESK. Trimming pared 1 base from V and 2 bases from J, leaving 11 bases between. CDR3 nucleotide sequence: TGTGCCAGCAGCCAAGTGCAGGGGCGTCAAGAGACCCAGTACTTC. It yields the protein CASSQVQGRQETQYF.

The chain couples TRBV4-1 to TRBJ1-1; TRBD1 might be the D (5 bases). V shed 2 bases and J shed 1 base, with 14 bases lying between them. CDR1 is MGHRA, CDR2 YSYEKL, per germline. The CDR3 covers 16 residues. The CDR3 nucleotides are TGCGCCAGCAGCCAACGGGAGGGGCCGGGGAACACTGAAGCTTTCTTT. Amino acids: CASSQREGPGNTEAFF.

The V call is TRBV2, the J call TRBJ2-7; D tentatively fits TRBD1 or TRBD2 (5 bases each). V was cut by 5 bases and J by 0 bases, with 11 bases left in between. Germline V lookup: CDR1 SNHLY, CDR2 FYNNEI. CDR3 size: 14 residues. CDR3 sequence: CASSRDRGSYEQYF. The CDR3 DNA is TGTGCCAGCAGTCGGGACCGTGGCTCCTACGAGCAGTACTTC.

The rearrangement joins TRBV27 to TRBJ2-1; D possibly corresponds to TRBD2 (5 bases). CDR3 length equals 13 residues. Germline lookup yields CDR1 MNHEY and CDR2 SMNVEV (reference sequence). V was cut by 0 bases and J by 13 bases, with 13 bases left in between. Here the CDR3 reads CASSLSWRREQFF. CDR3 coding DNA: TGTGCCAGCAGTTTATCCTGGCGACGGGAACAGTTCTTC.

The V and J genes are TRBV18 and TRBJ1-3, with 7 nucleotides matching TRBD1. The ends lost 6 bases at V and 0 bases at J; junction bases unmatched: 8. Germline V gives CDR1 KGHSH, CDR2 LQKENI. The CDR3 covers 16 residues. Written as DNA, the CDR3 is TGTGCCAGCTCGCTGATTCGGGACAGCTCTGGAAACACCATATATTTT. Residues: CASSLIRDSSGNTIYF.